Following are 7 T cell receptor beta chains from one sample sequenced in a study of shared clonotypes between healthy human individuals. The method was immunoSEQ multiplex PCR; TCRdb's version includes in-frame clones alone and lacks a portion of them. The data contain about 2.4 million clones, 90% to 95% of them singletons. The sample comprised naive CD4+ T cells from PBMCs. The subset: CD45RA+ positively selected. These receptor sequences come from a man younger than 35 in good health. Some clones in this sample may be carry-over from other donors' samples.

The chain is built from TRBV5-1 and TRBJ1-1; D is ambiguous. Per germline, CDR1 SGHRS and CDR2 YFSETQ. V was cut by 4 bases and J by 0 bases, with 22 bases left in between. The CDR3 has 18 residues. The CDR3 DNA reads TGCGCCAGCAGCAGGGTCGAGACCCGCCCGATATTGAACACTGAAGCTTTCTTT. Translated, it gives CASSRVETRPILNTEAFF.

J is TRBJ1-1 and V is TRBV21-1. TRBV21-1 represents a pseudogene. The CDR3 covers 16 residues. Here the CDR3 DNA reads TGTGCCAGCAGCAATCTAACCGGGGGCGTCGACACTGAAGCTTTCTTT. Protein sequence: CASSNLTGGVDTEAFF.

The genes are TRBV19 and TRBJ2-4; 8 bases are a match to TRBD1. The germline V gene encodes CDR1 LNHDA and CDR2 SQIVND (reference sequence). J was trimmed by 6 bases and V by 5 bases; bases with no gene match: 3. The CDR3 runs to 13 residues. CDR3 loop: CASSVTGVNIQYF. The CDR3 DNA reads as TGTGCCAGTAGTGTGACAGGGGTAAACATTCAGTACTTC.

J is TRBJ2-2 and V is TRBV11-2; tentative D call: TRBD2 (6 bases). The V and J ends lost 0 bases and 3 bases respectively, with 14 bases between them. CDR3 length: 17 amino acids. From germline, CDR1 is SGHAT and CDR2 FQNNGV. The CDR3 DNA is TGTGCCAGCAGCTTAGATCAAGGAGGGGTTCACACCGGGGAGCTGTTTTTT. Its protein is CASSLDQGGVHTGELFF.

The chain carries TRBV6-6 and TRBJ1-2; D gene uncertain. The CDR3 extends over 11 amino acids. Germline V gene data show CDR1 as MNHNY and CDR2 as SVGAGI (reference sequence). Trimming pared 5 bases from V and 3 bases from J, leaving 4 bases between. The CDR3 reads CASSKDYGYTF. CDR3 nucleotide sequence: TGTGCCAGCAGTAAGGACTATGGCTACACCTTC.

Concerning this clone itself: At the DNA level, this CDR3 is encoded by other sequences in the same sample as well. Here the CDR3 DNA reads TGTGCCAGCAGAACAGGGTTGAACACTGAAGCTTTCTTT. Protein product: CASRTGLNTEAFF. The chain recombines TRBV6-1 with TRBJ1-1, with D tentatively TRBD1 (6 bases). The germline V gene has CDR1 MNHNS and CDR2 SASEGT. The CDR3 contains 13 residues. V was shortened by 6 bases and J by 0 bases, with 8 bases between the two germline ends.

CDR3 region: CASSSVDRGSPQETQYF. In nucleotides, the CDR3 is TGTGCCAGCAGCAGTGTGGACAGGGGATCCCCCCAAGAGACCCAGTACTTC. V usage is TRBV7-2 and J usage is TRBJ2-5; 9 nucleotides match TRBD1. V lost 5 bases, J lost 1 base, and 11 bases stayed unmatched. The CDR3 is 17 residues long. CDR1 is SGHTA and CDR2 is FQGNSA in the germline V gene.